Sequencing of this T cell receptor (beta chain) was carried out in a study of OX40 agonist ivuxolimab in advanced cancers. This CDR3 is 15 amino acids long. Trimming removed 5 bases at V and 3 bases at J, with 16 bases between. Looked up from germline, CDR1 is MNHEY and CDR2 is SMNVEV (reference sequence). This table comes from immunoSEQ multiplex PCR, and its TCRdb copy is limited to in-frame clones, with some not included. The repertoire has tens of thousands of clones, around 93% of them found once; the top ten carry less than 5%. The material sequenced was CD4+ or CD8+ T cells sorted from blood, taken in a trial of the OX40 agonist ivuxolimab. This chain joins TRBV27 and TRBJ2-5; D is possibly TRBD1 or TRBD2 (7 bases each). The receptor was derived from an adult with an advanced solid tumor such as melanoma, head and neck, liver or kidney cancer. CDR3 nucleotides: TGTGCCAGCAGTCCCCAGGGGGGGTTTAAAGAGACCCAGTACTTC. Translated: CASSPQGGFKETQYF.